These T cell receptor beta chains were read from a single sample in a study of T cell clusters in autoimmune cytopenias. Reprocessing the multiplex PCR reads, TCRdb reports a single entry for every CDR3 protein and omits DNA. The sample totals about 10,000 distinct CDR3 sequences. A further study also used this sample, focusing on T cell repertoires in aging, cancer and after chemotherapy.

The sample comprised peripheral blood. The receptor set was obtained from a human donor in good health. CDR3s include the opening cysteine and the closing phenylalanine or tryptophan. Size is stated for part of the rows, as once, few or many counts, or as a class when the clone is expanded.

v_gene: TRBV11-2; j_gene: TRBJ2-5; abundance: .; CDR3aa: CASSRYTSGGGETQYF
v_gene: TRBV7-9; j_gene: TRBJ1-2; abundance: .; CDR3aa: CASSHQDYGYTF
v_gene: TRBV6-5; j_gene: TRBJ1-5; abundance: .; CDR3aa: CASSLSRTVNQPQHF
v_gene: TRBV6-5; j_gene: TRBJ2-1; abundance: .; CDR3aa: CASKSGWHNEQFF
v_gene: TRBV6-5; j_gene: TRBJ2-2; abundance: medium-sized; CDR3aa: CATRLGTGELFF
v_gene: TRBV2; j_gene: TRBJ2-5; abundance: .; CDR3aa: CASGREYQETQYF
v_gene: TRBV11-1; j_gene: TRBJ2-1; abundance: medium-sized; CDR3aa: CASSRADNEQFF
v_gene: TRBV6-5; j_gene: TRBJ2-5; abundance: medium-sized; CDR3aa: CASSYSLGSGTQYF
v_gene: TRBV5-6; j_gene: TRBJ1-3; abundance: .; CDR3aa: CASSPGTGNTIYF
v_gene: TRBV6-1; j_gene: TRBJ1-5; abundance: .; CDR3aa: CASVDRGRNQPQHF
v_gene: TRBV19; j_gene: TRBJ1-6; abundance: medium-sized; CDR3aa: CASSVQGALNSPLHF
v_gene: TRBV30; j_gene: TRBJ2-4; abundance: .; CDR3aa: CAWSVPLRRDRNIQYF
v_gene: TRBV15; j_gene: TRBJ2-3; abundance: .; CDR3aa: CATSRGATMAASTDTQYF
v_gene: TRBV29-1; j_gene: TRBJ2-4; abundance: medium-sized; CDR3aa: CSVAPRNIQYF
v_gene: TRBV7-2; j_gene: TRBJ1-6; abundance: .; CDR3aa: CASSQAGTENSPLHF
v_gene: TRBV18; j_gene: TRBJ1-1; abundance: .; CDR3aa: CASSLHRVNTEAFF
v_gene: TRBV18; j_gene: TRBJ1-5; abundance: .; CDR3aa: CASSPQGARSNQPQHF
v_gene: TRBV18; j_gene: TRBJ1-4; abundance: .; CDR3aa: CASSPRGQKLFF
v_gene: TRBV20-1; j_gene: TRBJ2-7; abundance: .; CDR3aa: CSARGGAQPYEQYF
v_gene: TRBV19; j_gene: TRBJ2-2; abundance: medium-sized; CDR3aa: CASRNAGLLTGELFF
v_gene: TRBV5-4; j_gene: TRBJ2-7; abundance: .; CDR3aa: CASRASGGAHEQYF
v_gene: TRBV6-5; j_gene: TRBJ1-2; abundance: medium-sized; CDR3aa: CASSQKTGAVYGYTF
v_gene: TRBV30; j_gene: TRBJ2-1; abundance: medium-sized; CDR3aa: CAWTEGLPKDTRSYNEQFF
v_gene: TRBV20-1; j_gene: TRBJ2-1; abundance: .; CDR3aa: CSARVASYNEQFF
v_gene: TRBV18; j_gene: TRBJ1-2; abundance: .; CDR3aa: CASSPDYGYTF
v_gene: TRBV24-1; j_gene: TRBJ2-3; abundance: .; CDR3aa: CATSDPGTSGSADTQYF
v_gene: TRBV12-3/TRBV12-4; j_gene: TRBJ1-4; abundance: .; CDR3aa: CASSLGGGNEKLFF
v_gene: TRBV4-3; j_gene: TRBJ1-6; abundance: .; CDR3aa: CASSQEPYNSPLHF
v_gene: TRBV18; j_gene: TRBJ2-1; abundance: .; CDR3aa: CASSPRTAGLTNEQFF
v_gene: TRBV6-2/TRBV6-3; j_gene: TRBJ1-5; abundance: .; CDR3aa: CASSPGFGTSNQPQHF
v_gene: TRBV6-6; j_gene: TRBJ2-2; abundance: .; CDR3aa: CASFRGTGELFF
v_gene: TRBV27; j_gene: TRBJ1-1; abundance: .; CDR3aa: CASSSDLQGTEAFF
v_gene: TRBV6-6; j_gene: TRBJ1-2; abundance: .; CDR3aa: CASSIRENYGYTF
v_gene: TRBV6-5; j_gene: TRBJ1-1; abundance: .; CDR3aa: CASSYFGENTEAFF
v_gene: TRBV19; j_gene: TRBJ2-3; abundance: .; CDR3aa: CASRRSGGSLTDTQYF
v_gene: TRBV5-1; j_gene: TRBJ2-5; abundance: .; CDR3aa: CASSLAQGGGRETQYF
v_gene: TRBV6-5; j_gene: TRBJ1-6; abundance: .; CDR3aa: CASSLLSGSPLHF
v_gene: TRBV6-5; j_gene: TRBJ1-5; abundance: .; CDR3aa: CASRGGRGHQPQHF
v_gene: TRBV30; j_gene: TRBJ2-7; abundance: .; CDR3aa: CAWSGQWTASYEQYF
v_gene: TRBV29-1; j_gene: TRBJ1-1; abundance: medium-sized; CDR3aa: CSVTQGGDTEAFF
v_gene: TRBV5-5; j_gene: TRBJ2-4; abundance: .; CDR3aa: CATRGGDGADIQYF
v_gene: TRBV18; j_gene: TRBJ1-1; abundance: .; CDR3aa: CASSPPGTAIGEAFF
v_gene: TRBV6-6; j_gene: TRBJ1-1; abundance: .; CDR3aa: CASRSPSPAGTEAFF
v_gene: TRBV6-5; j_gene: TRBJ2-1; abundance: .; CDR3aa: CASRPRLASSSYNEQFF
v_gene: TRBV4-2; j_gene: TRBJ2-2; abundance: .; CDR3aa: CASSPNPGTNTGELFF
v_gene: TRBV6-5; j_gene: TRBJ2-1; abundance: .; CDR3aa: CASSRGTRHNEQFF
v_gene: TRBV5-4; j_gene: TRBJ2-3; abundance: .; CDR3aa: CASSSPSLGISTDTQYF
v_gene: TRBV4-3; j_gene: TRBJ2-2; abundance: .; CDR3aa: CASSQGTTTLDTGELFF
v_gene: TRBV5-1; j_gene: TRBJ2-7; abundance: .; CDR3aa: CASSDPEGEQYF
v_gene: TRBV5-1; j_gene: TRBJ2-3; abundance: .; CDR3aa: CASSFQGATDTQYF
v_gene: TRBV5-6; j_gene: TRBJ1-1; abundance: .; CDR3aa: CASSLGWQGTMNTEAFF
v_gene: TRBV5-6; j_gene: TRBJ2-3; abundance: .; CDR3aa: CASSYAWNSGVTDTQYF
v_gene: TRBV5-1; j_gene: TRBJ1-4; abundance: .; CDR3aa: CASSLGLGGTNEKLFF
v_gene: TRBV18; j_gene: TRBJ1-1; abundance: .; CDR3aa: CASSLTYTEAFF
v_gene: TRBV28; j_gene: TRBJ2-2; abundance: .; CDR3aa: CASSLVWGVGSSSGELFF
v_gene: TRBV15; j_gene: TRBJ2-1; abundance: .; CDR3aa: CATSQAGTHNEQFF